The entry that follows covers one T cell receptor (beta chain) sequence. Its target is not known. The data were obtained in a study of vaccination effects on CD4 cells after COVID-19. Study context: BNT162b2 vaccine or mRNA-1273 vaccine was given to participants in two doses.

The assay was immunoSEQ multiplex PCR, and TCRdb's table has in-frame clones only and misses some. The repertoire includes about 71,000 clones, approximately 70% of them detected once, and less than 5% sits in the top ten. With the ViraFEST assay, the study expanded antigen-specific CD4+ T cells using viral peptide pools, then sequenced them. Researchers isolated CD4+ T cells once approximately eleven days of culture had elapsed. Previously uninfected by SARS-CoV-2, the vaccine recipients also showed negative nucleocapsid antibodies. Cultures got half-medium changes with IL-2 on days 3 and 7. Study-wide findings and caveats: There was only 1 of 255 vaccine-induced clones in healthy vaccinees that cross-reacted with common cold coronaviruses.

J was trimmed by 2 bases and V by 7 bases; bases with no gene match: 5. Germline loops: CDR1 SGDLS, CDR2 YYNGEE. This CDR3 has 14 residues. Here the sequenced sample was CD4+ T cells from PBMCs cultured with HCoV-OC43 spike peptides, taken before COVID-19 vaccination. Described subset: HCoV-OC43 spike overlapping peptide pool stimulation. The chain joins TRBV9 to TRBJ2-5; 10 nucleotides line up with TRBD2. The sequence was obtained from a human donor who received a COVID-19 vaccine. This CDR3 reads CASGQAGGQETQYF. The CDR3 DNA is TGTGCCAGCGGCCAAGCGGGGGGGCAAGAGACCCAGTACTTC.